This is a list of T cell receptor beta chains from one sample in a study of T cell responses to AZD1222 COVID-19 vaccine. Sequencing used immunoSEQ multiplex PCR; TCRdb keeps in-frame clones, though not all of them. Among around 130,000 clones, approximately 86% were seen once, and the ten largest hold 1.3% to 1.5%. The specimen comprised peripheral blood, sampled on day 0 of AZD1222 vaccination. Receptor source: an adult in good health. Both conserved end residues are part of each CDR3. D genes are given only for firm matches. Clone sizes are given selectively: once, few, many, or a class where the clone is expanded.

D	V	J	size	CDR3	DNA
TRBD1	TRBV6-1	TRBJ1-2	NA	CASSDRDRGNNGYTF	TGTGCCAGCAGTGACCGGGACAGGGGTAATAATGGCTACACCTTC
NA	TRBV19	TRBJ1-1	NA	CASSPLNTEAFF	TGTGCCAGTAGTCCATTGAACACTGAAGCTTTCTTT
NA	TRBV6-5	TRBJ1-1	NA	CASSYEGMGTEAFF	TGTGCCAGCAGTTACGAAGGGATGGGCACTGAAGCTTTCTTT
NA	TRBV11-3	TRBJ2-2	once	CASTPRNTGELFF	TGTGCCAGCACCCCCAGGAACACCGGGGAGCTGTTTTTT
TRBD1	TRBV13	TRBJ1-6	NA	CASSLGRGDNSPLHF	TGTGCCAGCAGCTTGGGCAGGGGGGATAATTCACCCCTCCACTTT
NA	TRBV19	TRBJ2-1	NA	CASSTGWTTEQFF	TGTGCCAGTAGTACAGGGTGGACGACTGAGCAGTTCTTC
NA	TRBV4-1	TRBJ2-5	NA	CASSQEGETQYF	TGCGCCAGCAGCCAAGAAGGAGAGACCCAGTACTTC
NA	TRBV28	TRBJ1-1	NA	CASSLGQQNTEAFF	TGTGCCAGCAGTTTAGGACAGCAGAACACTGAAGCTTTCTTT
NA	TRBV6-5	TRBJ2-5	NA	CASSYRASRGETQYF	TGTGCCAGCAGTTATAGAGCCTCGAGGGGGGAGACCCAGTACTTC
NA	TRBV7-2	TRBJ1-1	NA	CASSLRGALNTEAFF	TGTGCCAGCAGCTTAAGGGGAGCACTGAACACTGAAGCTTTCTTT
NA	TRBV19	TRBJ1-5	few	CASMESYSNQPQHF	TGTGCCAGTATGGAGTCCTATAGCAATCAGCCCCAGCATTTT
NA	TRBV18	TRBJ1-6	NA	CASSPGDLDSPLHF	TGTGCCAGCTCACCCGGGGATCTGGATTCACCCCTCCACTTT
NA	TRBV9	TRBJ1-2	NA	CASSAGGGYTF	TGTGCCAGCAGCGCCGGGGGGGGCTACACCTTC
NA	TRBV28	TRBJ1-1	few	CASSLKGPNTEAFF	TGTGCCAGCAGTTTAAAGGGGCCCAACACTGAAGCTTTCTTT
NA	TRBV4-1	TRBJ2-7	NA	CASSQDTGKDYEQYF	TGCGCCAGCAGCCAAGATACAGGGAAGGACTACGAGCAGTACTTC
NA	TRBV6-5	TRBJ2-3	NA	CASTGASTDTQYF	TGTGCCAGCACCGGGGCTAGCACAGATACGCAGTATTTT
NA	TRBV2	TRBJ2-1	NA	CASSAPSGNYNEQFF	TGTGCCAGCAGTGCTCCCTCGGGGAACTACAATGAGCAGTTCTTC
NA	TRBV2	TRBJ1-2	few	CASRRSSLIYGYTF	TGTGCCAGCCGACGGTCCTCGCTGATATATGGCTACACCTTC
NA	TRBV14	TRBJ1-5	NA	CASSRMTGPQHF	TGTGCCAGCAGCCGGATGACCGGGCCCCAGCATTTT
NA	TRBV28	TRBJ1-1	NA	CASSLGHYTEAFF	TGTGCCAGCAGTTTAGGGCATTACACTGAAGCTTTCTTT
NA	TRBV24-1	TRBJ1-5	once	CATSIIPGHGACNQPQHF	TGTGCCACCAGTATAATCCCGGGCCACGGAGCTTGCAATCAGCCCCAGCATTTT
NA	TRBV2	TRBJ2-5	few	CASSEAGRRTQETQYF	TGTGCCAGCAGTGAAGCCGGAAGGCGGACACAAGAGACCCAGTACTTC
TRBD2	TRBV5-4	TRBJ2-3	NA	CASSPGLAHTDTQYF	TGTGCCAGCAGCCCCGGACTAGCCCACACAGATACGCAGTATTTT
NA	TRBV19	TRBJ1-2	NA	CASRLVGTSYGYTF	TGTGCCAGTAGACTAGTGGGGACGAGCTATGGCTACACCTTC
TRBD1	TRBV29-1	TRBJ2-7	NA	CSVEGGQGSYEQYF	TGCAGCGTTGAGGGAGGACAGGGCTCCTACGAGCAGTACTTC